The clone carrying this TCR beta chain has a count of ten or more. Using RNA transcripts as the source, TCR beta CDR3 regions were amplified. The TCR CDR3 first-round RT-PCR relied on the HTBI primer set. One entry per CDR3 protein, called by TCRdb with MiXCR from the multiplex PCR reads. This table holds approximately 610,000 distinct CDR3 sequences, roughly 14% found once. The data originate from a study of T cells in Graves' hyperthyroidism and ophthalmopathy. The V gene lost 7 bases and the J gene lost 5 bases, with 14 bases spanning the gap. Germline CDR1 LNHDA, CDR2 SQIVND (reference sequence). The CDR3 totals 13 residues.

J is TRBJ1-2 and V is TRBV19; D may be TRBD1 (5 bases). The TCR sequence derives from a woman aged 35 to 49 with Graves' ophthalmopathy. Sequenced: blood. CDR3 sequence reads: CASNKGVEYGYTF. Written as DNA, the CDR3 is TGTGCCAGTAACAAAGGGGTAGAATATGGCTACACCTTC.